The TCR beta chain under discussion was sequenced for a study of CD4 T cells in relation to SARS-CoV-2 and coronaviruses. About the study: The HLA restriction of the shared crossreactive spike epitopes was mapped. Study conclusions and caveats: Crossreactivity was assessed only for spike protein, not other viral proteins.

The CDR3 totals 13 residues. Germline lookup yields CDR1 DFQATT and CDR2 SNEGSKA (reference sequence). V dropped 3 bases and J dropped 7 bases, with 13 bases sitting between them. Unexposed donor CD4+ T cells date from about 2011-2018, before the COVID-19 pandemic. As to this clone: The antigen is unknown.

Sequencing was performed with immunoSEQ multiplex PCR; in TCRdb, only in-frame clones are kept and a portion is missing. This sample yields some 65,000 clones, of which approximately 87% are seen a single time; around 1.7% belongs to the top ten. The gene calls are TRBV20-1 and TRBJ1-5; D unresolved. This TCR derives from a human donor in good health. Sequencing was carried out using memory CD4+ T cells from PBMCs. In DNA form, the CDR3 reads TGCAGTGCTAGTAGGGAGGCAGACCAGCCCCAGCATTTT. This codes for CSASREADQPQHF.